This TCR beta chain was recovered during a study of shared T cell receptors in the human thymus. A remark on this clone: At one boundary the junction diverges from the germline segment, which might be a read error.

CDR3 length equals 15 residues. Germline V gene lookup returns CDR1 SGHTA and CDR2 FQGNSA. Clones were read by immunoSEQ multiplex PCR, and TCRdb kept only the in-frame ones, dropping some. The table lists approximately 760,000 clones, 70% to 90% of them singletons. These sequences were also reported in another study, on human thymus T cells. This second study notes: Repertoires sampled from thymus and blood appeared biased in V and J gene usage.

The chain couples TRBV7-2 to TRBJ2-2; possible D gene TRBD1, 5 bases. The TCR comes from a girl under three years old with a congenital heart defect. Sequenced sample: thymocytes. In DNA, the CDR3 is TGTGCCAGCAGCTTACTTGGGTTGGACACCCGGGAGCTGTTTTTT. It specifies CASSLLGLDTRELFF.